This T cell receptor beta chain derives from a study of blood T cell repertoires in COVID-19. The CDR3 extends over 14 amino acids. Germline V gives CDR1 MGHDK, CDR2 SYGVNS. Trimming pared 5 bases from V and 5 bases from J, leaving 15 bases between. This table comes from immunoSEQ multiplex PCR, and its TCRdb copy is limited to in-frame clones, with some not included. Here the sample spans over 45,000 clones, 90% being singletons. This TCR came from a man aged 65 to 79 with acute or convalescent COVID-19. The chain recombines TRBV25-1 with TRBJ1-1; D is perhaps TRBD1 (6 bases). Specimen: peripheral blood. Here the CDR3 reads CASSPRGRGTEAFF. CDR3 nucleotide sequence: TGTGCCAGCAGTCCGAGGGGGAGAGGAACTGAAGCTTTCTTT. Looking up the rest from reference TRBV25-1 and TRBJ1-1 gives the full variable domain: EADIYQTPRYLVIGTGKKITLECSQTMGHDKMYWYQQDPGMELHLIHYSYGVNSTEKGDLSSESTVSRIRTEHFPLTLESARPSHTSQYLCASSPRGRGTEAFFGQGTRLTVV.